One sample yielded the 15 T cell receptor beta chains listed below, sequenced in a study of CD8+ T cells in alopecia areata. Reverse transcribed after extraction, RNA yielded cDNA as the sequencing template. TCRdb's table, derived via immunoSEQ multiplex PCR, lists solely in-frame clones and lacks some. The sample includes 150,000 to 200,000 clones, around three fifths of them seen just once. As for treatment: oral pan-JAK inhibitor, 5-10 mg twice daily. The sequencing here drew on CD4+ T cells sorted from blood, taken at week 24, from a patient treated with tofacitinib. These receptors were taken from a human donor with alopecia areata.

The chain joins TRBV15 to TRBJ2-3, with 7 bases lining up with TRBD2. The CDR3 spans 14 residues. CDR1 and CDR2 (germline): LNHNV, YYDKDF (reference sequence). Trimming at V came to 8 bases and at J to 1 base, leaving 6 bases not matched to a gene. The CDR3 loop is CATVRAGRTDTQYF. Here the CDR3 DNA reads TGTGCCACCGTGCGAGCGGGACGCACAGATACGCAGTATTTT.

Only one count was recorded for this clone. The chain is built from TRBV5-6 and TRBJ2-7; possible D gene TRBD1, 5 bases. This CDR3 comprises 14 residues. Germline CDR1 and CDR2: SGHDT and YYEEEE. V lost 0 bases, J lost 0 bases, and 7 bases lay in between. The CDR3 bases are TGTGCCAGCAGCTTGGTCAGGGCCTCCTACGAGCAGTACTTC. The encoded protein is CASSLVRASYEQYF.

This clone was counted once. The J gene is TRBJ2-1, the V gene TRBV4-3, with D possibly being TRBD1 or TRBD2 (5 bases each). The germline gives CDR1 LGHNA, CDR2 YSLEER. V was clipped by 0 bases and J by 4 bases, with 13 bases between them. The CDR3 has 16 amino acids. CDR3 amino acids: CASSQESRGGYNEQFF. In DNA form, the CDR3 reads TGCGCCAGCAGCCAAGAATCGAGGGGCGGTTACAATGAGCAGTTCTTC.

The V gene is TRBV18, the J gene TRBJ1-1; no reliable D call. Germline V lookup: CDR1 KGHSH, CDR2 LQKENI. V lost 5 bases, J lost 2 bases, and 6 bases lay in between. The CDR3 contains 12 residues. CDR3 residues: CASSAYNTEAFF. The CDR3 bases are TGTGCCAGCTCAGCATATAACACTGAAGCTTTCTTT.

V usage is TRBV5-1 and J usage is TRBJ2-5; a weak D match, TRBD1 (6 bases). CDR1 is SGHRS and CDR2 is YFSETQ in the germline V gene. V shed 2 bases and J shed 5 bases, with 13 bases lying between them. The CDR3 totals 14 residues. The CDR3 sequence: CASSLAEGEETQYF. The CDR3 DNA sequence: TGCGCCAGCAGCTTAGCCGAGGGGGAGGAGACCCAGTACTTC.

CDR3 DNA: TGCACCAGCAGCTGGCGGGGGGGGATTGTAGATACGCAGTATTTT. Amino acids: CTSSWRGGIVDTQYF. The genes are TRBV1 and TRBJ2-3; TRBD2 is the table's D call, not checked against the DNA. TRBV1 is marked as a pseudogene. The CDR3 spans 15 residues.

The chain uses TRBV29-1 and TRBJ1-1; D is uncertain. The length of the CDR3 is 11 residues. V was shortened by 5 bases and J by 11 bases, with 15 bases between the two germline ends. Germline CDR1 reads SQVTM; CDR2 reads ANQGSEA. The CDR3 loop reads CSVQPISVAFF. The CDR3, as DNA: TGCAGCGTTCAACCAATAAGCGTTGCTTTCTTT. The full variable domain, rest sourced from reference TRBV29-1 and TRBJ1-1, is SAVISQKPSRDICQRGTSLTIQCQVDSQVTMMFWYRQQPGQSLTLIATANQGSEATYESGFVIDKFPISRPNLTFSTLTVSNMSPEDSSIYLCSVQPISVAFFGQGTRLTVV.

The chain recombines TRBV4-3 with TRBJ2-1, with 14 bases that match TRBD2. V lost 4 bases to trimming and J lost 7 bases; unmatched junction nucleotides: 3. There are 15 residues in the CDR3. In germline, CDR1 is LGHNA, CDR2 YSLEER. The CDR3 protein is CASSRLAGGPNEQFF. The CDR3 coding sequence is TGCGCCAGCAGCCGACTAGCGGGGGGGCCGAATGAGCAGTTCTTC.

The chain links TRBV9 to TRBJ1-2; D is uncertain. Germline CDR1 is SGDLS and CDR2 is YYNGEE. V lost 2 bases, J lost 5 bases, and 10 bases lay in between. The CDR3 is 13 amino acids. The CDR3 DNA is TGTGCCAGCAGCGTTCACCCATCGTATGGCTACACCTTC. Its protein is CASSVHPSYGYTF.

The chain couples TRBV12-5 to TRBJ1-1, with D tentatively TRBD1 (5 bases). Looked up from germline, CDR1 is LGHNT and CDR2 is FRNRAP. The CDR3 covers 13 residues. Trimming left V 2 bases short and J 9 bases short, with 13 bases between. CDR3 DNA: TGTGCTAGTGGTTTGCAGGGTCAAATGAAAGCTTTCTTT. This codes for CASGLQGQMKAFF.

The chain has TRBV30 and TRBJ2-6; unclear D gene. CDR1 and CDR2 from the germline V gene are GTSNPN and SVGIG (reference sequence). V lost 8 bases, J lost 3 bases, and 8 bases lay in between. The CDR3 runs to 12 residues. For the CDR3, the DNA is TGTGCCCAAGGGTATGGGGCCAACGTCCTGACTTTC. Its translation: CAQGYGANVLTF.

V and J are TRBV7-2 and TRBJ2-1; 8 positions agree with TRBD1. The CDR3 spans 15 residues. With 5 bases clipped from V and 6 bases from J, the junction kept 9 bases outside the gene matches. Germline CDR1 and CDR2: SGHTA and FQGNSA. In DNA, the CDR3 is TGTGCCAGCAGCCCGCGGACAGGGTACGGCAATGAGCAGTTCTTC. Its translation is CASSPRTGYGNEQFF. Full variable domain (rest looked up from reference TRBV7-2 and TRBJ2-1): GAGVSQSPSNKVTEKGKDVELRCDPISGHTALYWYRQSLGQGLEFLIYFQGNSAPDKSGLPSDRFSAERTGGSVSTLTIQRTQQEDSAVYLCASSPRTGYGNEQFFGPGTRLTVL.

This clone has more than one count but fewer than ten. The gene calls are TRBV6-5 and TRBJ2-7; 7 positions match TRBD1. Germline V gene sequence: CDR1 MNHEY, CDR2 SVGAGI. The trim removed 7 bases at V and 1 base at J, leaving 7 bases unmatched. CDR3 size: 14 residues. The CDR3 is CASTKGGASYEQYF. The CDR3, as DNA: TGTGCCAGCACTAAAGGGGGCGCTTCCTACGAGCAGTACTTC.

Only a few counts were recorded for this clone. This chain joins TRBV7-2 and TRBJ2-7; unclear D gene. The germline gives CDR1 SGHTA, CDR2 FQGNSA. The length of the CDR3 is 12 residues. V lost 5 bases and J lost 3, with 8 bases in between. The CDR3 sequence is CASSPGFYEQYF. CDR3 nucleotides: TGTGCCAGCAGCCCCGGGTTCTACGAGCAGTACTTC.

The rearrangement uses TRBV14 and TRBJ1-1; D is possibly TRBD1 (5 bases). The CDR3 consists of 15 residues. The germline CDR1 and CDR2 sequences are SGHDN and FVKESK. V lost 3 bases, J lost 3 bases, and 14 bases lay in between. CDR3 sequence reads: CASSQKWRGDTEAFF. The DNA of the CDR3 is TGTGCCAGCAGCCAGAAATGGAGGGGAGACACTGAAGCTTTCTTT. Drawing the rest from reference TRBV14 and TRBJ1-1, the complete variable domain is EAGVTQFPSHSVIEKGQTVTLRCDPISGHDNLYWYRRVMGKEIKFLLHFVKESKQDESGMPNNRFLAERTGGTYSTLKVQPAELEDSGVYFCASSQKWRGDTEAFFGQGTRLTVV.